The sequence of this T cell receptor beta chain was determined in a study of T cells in Graves' hyperthyroidism and ophthalmopathy. At the level of the study: Peripheral blood was collected at initial diagnosis, before any treatment.

J lost 0 bases, V lost 4 bases, and 4 bases had no gene match. Germline V gene lookup returns CDR1 LGHDT and CDR2 YNNKEL (reference sequence). The CDR3 has 17 amino acids. Amplified regions were TCR beta CDR3 sequences from RNA transcripts. During a first-round RT-PCR of the TCR CDR3, the HTBI primer set was used. TCRdb passed the multiplex PCR reads through MiXCR, listing each CDR3 protein once. The data hold about 640,000 distinct CDR3 sequences, with around 20% observed a single time. Thyroid ultrasound, orbital computed tomography, clinical symptoms, and serum thyroxine and TRAb underpinned diagnoses. The PBMCs had their origin in 7.5 to 10 ml of fresh peripheral blood. This clonotype was counted ten times or more. The target antigen is unknown. Study results and caveats: Expanded thyroid clonotypes (above 0.001) were mostly also found in blood.

The chain carries TRBV3-1 and TRBJ2-1, with 12 nucleotides matching TRBD2. Sequenced: blood. This TCR derives from a man aged 25-40 years with Graves' ophthalmopathy. CDR3: CASSLGLAGSSYNEQFF. CDR3 sequence (DNA): TGTGCCAGCAGCCTCGGACTAGCGGGAAGCTCCTACAATGAGCAGTTCTTC.